The 29 T cell receptor beta chains presented below share a single source sample, sequenced in a study of T cell repertoires in cytomegalovirus infection. TCRdb re-derived calls from the reads in MiXCR, one entry per CDR3 protein. Here the sample spans some 400,000 distinct CDR3 sequences, about a third being singletons. The specimen was PBMCs. These receptors were collected from a human donor in good health (CMV status not recorded). Some clones in this sample may be carry-over from other donors' samples.

V gene TRBV12-3 or TRBV12-4 combines with J gene TRBJ2-7; possibly TRBD1 or TRBD2 for D (5 bases each). There are 15 residues in the CDR3. V was trimmed by 7 bases and J by 2 bases, leaving 18 bases between them. The CDR3 sequence: CASTPGPGRTYEQYF. CDR3 nucleotides: TGTGCCAGCACCCCGGGACCTGGTCGCACCTACGAGCAGTACTTC.

This sequence joins TRBV11-1 and TRBJ2-1; the D is unclear. Per the germline V gene, CDR1 is SGHAT and CDR2 is FQDESV (reference sequence). The CDR3 has 14 residues. The V end was cut by 0 bases, the J end by 4 bases, with 7 bases between. CDR3 protein: CASSLAVQYNEQFF. For the CDR3, the DNA is TGTGCCAGCAGCTTAGCGGTACAGTACAATGAGCAGTTCTTC.

This clonotype was observed a handful of times. The chain joins TRBV6-2 or TRBV6-3 to TRBJ2-2; a weak D match, TRBD2 (6 bases). V dropped 4 bases and J dropped 6 bases, with 15 bases sitting between them. Germline V gives CDR1 MNHEY, CDR2 SVGEGT. The CDR3 covers 15 residues. The CDR3 sequence is CASSFRLGRSGELFF. The CDR3 DNA follows: TGTGCCAGCAGTTTTAGACTAGGGAGGTCCGGGGAGCTGTTTTTT.

This clonotype has only a few counts. The chain uses TRBV12-3 or TRBV12-4 and TRBJ2-2; possibly TRBD1 for D (6 bases). The length of the CDR3 is 16 residues. The V end lost 5 bases, the J end lost 2 bases, and 15 bases lay between the germline ends. DNA for the CDR3: TGTGCCAGCAGTCCAATCGGGACACTTAACACCGGGGAGCTGTTTTTT. Translation: CASSPIGTLNTGELFF.

The J gene is TRBJ1-5, the V gene TRBV4-3; D not certain. CDR3 length equals 14 residues. V was clipped by 0 bases and J by 4 bases, with 7 bases between them. The germline V gene encodes CDR1 LGHNA and CDR2 YSLEER. CDR3 DNA: TGCGCCAGCAGCCAAGACAGGAGAAATCAGCCCCAGCATTTT. Residues: CASSQDRRNQPQHF.

The gene calls are TRBV6-2 or TRBV6-3 and TRBJ2-5, with TRBD2 matching over 7 bases. The CDR3 runs to 18 residues. V lost 0 bases, J lost 1 base, and 11 bases stayed unmatched. Germline assignment: CDR1 MNHEY and CDR2 SVGEGT. CDR3 loop: CASSYSLAWDSSQETQYF. The CDR3 nucleotides read TGTGCCAGCAGTTACTCACTAGCGTGGGATTCGAGCCAAGAGACCCAGTACTTC.

About this clonotype: A read error is possible here, since a much larger clone lies one base away. The rearrangement links TRBV6-5 to TRBJ1-2, with TRBD1 matching over 11 bases. Per germline, CDR1 MNHEY and CDR2 SVGAGI. The CDR3 spans 13 residues. Trimming took 4 bases from V and 12 from J; bases not matched to a gene: 7. CDR3 residues: CASSSDRGHGDTF. DNA of the CDR3: TGTGCCAGCAGTTCGGACAGGGGGCACGGCGACACCTTC.

The CDR3 DNA follows: TGTGCCAGCAGCCTGAGAGTGCGCACTGAAGCTTTCTTT. It codes for CASSLRVRTEAFF. V is TRBV7-2 and J is TRBJ1-1; no firm D call. The ends were cut back, 5 bases at V and 4 bases at J, with 11 bases in the middle. Germline assignment: CDR1 SGHTA and CDR2 FQGNSA. This CDR3 has 13 residues.

The V gene is TRBV6-1, the J gene TRBJ1-5; the D is unclear. Germline CDR1 reads MNHNS; CDR2 reads SASEGT. The ends were cut back, 7 bases at V and 0 bases at J, with 10 bases in the middle. The CDR3 is made up of 14 amino acids. The CDR3 nucleotides are TGTGCCAGCAACAAGGAGTATAGCAATCAGCCCCAGCATTTT. Translating it yields CASNKEYSNQPQHF.

This chain joins TRBV19 and TRBJ2-2; D is unresolved. The CDR3 is made up of 13 amino acids. Germline lookup yields CDR1 LNHDA and CDR2 SQIVND (reference sequence). V was shortened by 5 bases and J by 2 bases, with 6 bases between the two germline ends. The CDR3: CASSWQNTGELFF. CDR3 in DNA: TGTGCCAGTAGTTGGCAAAACACCGGGGAGCTGTTTTTT.

This rearrangement joins TRBV5-4 to TRBJ2-1; D perhaps matches TRBD2 (5 bases). Germline CDR1 reads SGHNT; CDR2 reads YYREEE (reference sequence). Trimming removed 3 bases at V and 5 bases at J, with 15 bases between. This CDR3 is built from 15 residues. The CDR3 bases are TGTGCCAGCAGCTCTTACGGCGGGTCAGACAATGAGCAGTTCTTC. It translates to CASSSYGGSDNEQFF.

This rearrangement joins TRBV6-5 to TRBJ1-2, with a tentative D call TRBD1 (5 bases). The germline V and J ends were trimmed by 6 bases and 6 bases, with 17 bases remaining between them. CDR3 length: 14 amino acids. CDR1 is MNHEY, CDR2 SVGAGI, per germline. As DNA, the CDR3 is TGTGCCAGCAGCCGATCTCCAGGGAGGGATGGCTACACCTTC. Protein product: CASSRSPGRDGYTF.

Points on this clonotype: It may be a read error: a sequence one base away is much more abundant. The chain carries TRBV7-2 and TRBJ2-7; the match to TRBD2 covers 12 bases. CDR3 length: 16 residues. The V segment lost 4 bases and the J segment 3 bases; nucleotides outside the gene matches: 7. Germline CDR1 and CDR2: SGHTA and FQGNSA. CDR3 amino acids: CASSYGLAGCLYEQYF. Written as DNA, the CDR3 is TGTGCCAGCAGCTACGGACTAGCGGGGTGCCTCTACGAGCAGTACTTC.

J is TRBJ1-4 and V is TRBV11-2; a weak D match, TRBD1 (6 bases). CDR1 is SGHAT and CDR2 is FQNNGV in the germline V gene. The CDR3 has 18 residues. V dropped 4 bases and J dropped 0 bases, with 18 bases sitting between them. The CDR3 loop reads CASSSTLGGPTTNEKLFF. CDR3 DNA: TGTGCCAGCAGCTCCACCCTGGGGGGGCCAACAACTAATGAAAAACTGTTTTTT.

The V call is TRBV5-5, the J call TRBJ2-5, with TRBD2 identical over 14 bases. The CDR3 length is 18 residues. Germline CDR1 and CDR2: SGHKS and YYEKEE (reference sequence). V shed 3 bases, J shed 2 bases, and the junction held 9 bases outside the gene matches. CDR3 DNA sequence: TGTGCCAGCAGCTCCGGGGGGACTAGCGGGGGCGGACAAGAGACCCAGTACTTC. Encoded protein: CASSSGGTSGGGQETQYF.

A single count supports this clonotype. With a much larger clone just one base away, this may be a read error. DNA for the CDR3: TGTGCCAGCAGTCTGGGGGCGGGCCACGAGCAGTACTTC. This gives the protein CASSLGAGHEQYF. The V call is TRBV7-8, the J call TRBJ2-7; D is possibly TRBD1 (6 bases). The CDR3 spans 13 residues. Germline V gives CDR1 SGHVS, CDR2 FQNEAQ. Trimming removed 6 bases from V and 5 bases from J, with 14 bases in between.

The V gene is TRBV7-6, the J gene TRBJ1-2; D perhaps matches TRBD1 (5 bases). Germline CDR1 and CDR2: SGHVS and FNYEAQ. The length of the CDR3 is 14 residues. V was trimmed by 7 bases and J by 6 bases, leaving 18 bases between them. The CDR3 protein is CASTAISRGNGYTF. As DNA, the CDR3 is TGTGCCAGCACCGCTATTTCTCGGGGGAATGGCTACACCTTC.

The gene calls are TRBV4-1 and TRBJ1-1, with 11 bases lining up with TRBD1. Germline V CDR1 and CDR2: MGHRA, YSYEKL. The CDR3 is 17 residues long. The trim removed 2 bases at V and 4 bases at J, leaving 9 bases unmatched. CDR3 nucleotide sequence: TGCGCCAGCAGCCAACATCTGGGACAGGGGGTAATCACTGAAGCTTTCTTT. As protein: CASSQHLGQGVITEAFF.

At least ten counts were recorded for this clonotype. This chain uses TRBV7-2 with TRBJ1-2; 10 bases map to TRBD1. With V trimmed by 5 bases and J by 5 bases, 8 bases remained unmatched. Germline CDR1 is SGHTA and CDR2 is FQGNSA. This CDR3 contains 15 residues. In nucleotides, the CDR3 is TGTGCCAGCAGCCCTGACAGGGGGCGACGGTATGGCTACACCTTC. As protein: CASSPDRGRRYGYTF. The whole variable domain, filled in from reference TRBV7-2 and TRBJ1-2, reads GAGVSQSPSNKVTEKGKDVELRCDPISGHTALYWYRQSLGQGLEFLIYFQGNSAPDKSGLPSDRFSAERTGGSVSTLTIQRTQQEDSAVYLCASSPDRGRRYGYTFGSGTRLTVV.

This clonotype was counted many times. The genes are TRBV6-1 and TRBJ2-2; a weak D match, TRBD1 (6 bases). This CDR3 is built from 16 residues. The germline CDR1 and CDR2 sequences are MNHNS and SASEGT. V was pared by 4 bases and J by 4 bases, with 16 bases between. The CDR3 DNA follows: TGTGCCAGCAGTGCGGGACACCGGCGAGTCACCGGGGAGCTGTTTTTT. The encoded protein is CASSAGHRRVTGELFF.

Comments on this clonotype: Being one base from a much bigger clone, this may be a read error. V gene TRBV7-2 combines with J gene TRBJ1-3, with D unclear. CDR1 is SGHTA and CDR2 is FQGNSA in the germline V gene. The CDR3 is 17 amino acids. The CDR3 protein is CASSLILQLISGNTLYF. CDR3 bases: TGTGCCAGCAGCTTAATATTACAACTAATCTCTGGAAACACCCTATATTTT.

This clonotype occurred many times. The chain carries TRBV6-6 and TRBJ2-7, with TRBD1 matching 8 bases. Germline trimming cut 7 bases from V and 3 bases from J; bases unmatched to any gene: 5. Germline CDR1 reads MNHNY; CDR2 reads SVGAGI (reference sequence). This CDR3 is 13 amino acids long. As DNA, the CDR3 is TGTGCCAGCACGGGACAGGCCGGCTACGAGCAGTACTTC. As protein: CASTGQAGYEQYF.

A few counts support this clonotype. The chain is built from TRBV5-5 and TRBJ1-2; perhaps TRBD1 as D (5 bases). This CDR3 comprises 13 residues. V lost 4 bases to trimming and J lost 0 bases, with 7 bases between them. Germline CDR1 is SGHKS and CDR2 is YYEKEE (reference sequence). The DNA of the CDR3 is TGTGCCAGCAGCGGACACGCTAACTATGGCTACACCTTC. Translating it yields CASSGHANYGYTF.

This clonotype was seen a few times. This chain links TRBV4-1 with TRBJ1-1, with unresolved D. The germline V and J ends were trimmed by 1 base and 3 bases, with 6 bases remaining between them. The CDR3 consists of 13 residues. Germline assignment: CDR1 MGHRA and CDR2 YSYEKL. CDR3 bases: TGCGCCAGCAGCCAAGCTGGGGACACTGAAGCTTTCTTT. Translation: CASSQAGDTEAFF.

This clonotype showed up many times. The genes are TRBV6-4 and TRBJ1-5; D uncertain. Trimming took off 3 bases at V and 4 bases at J, with 13 bases between the two ends. This CDR3 is built from 15 residues. The germline CDR1 and CDR2 sequences are MRHNA and SNTAGT. The CDR3 here is CASSEEATPNQPQHF. The CDR3 DNA reads TGTGCCAGCAGTGAGGAAGCAACACCGAATCAGCCCCAGCATTTT.

The genes are TRBV6-5 and TRBJ2-3, with no clear D. V was clipped by 2 bases and J by 1 base, with 10 bases between them. This CDR3 is 15 amino acids long. Germline CDR1 and CDR2: MNHEY and SVGAGI. CDR3 in DNA: TGTGCCAGCAGTTACGGCCTCGGGCGCACAGATACGCAGTATTTT. As protein: CASSYGLGRTDTQYF.

This clonotype was recorded a few times. The chain is built from TRBV4-2 and TRBJ2-5; D is possibly TRBD2 (5 bases). This CDR3 region has 14 residues. Germline values: CDR1 LGHNA, CDR2 YNFKEQ. The germline V and J ends were trimmed by 3 bases and 1 base, with 9 bases remaining between them. CDR3 sequence (DNA): TGTGCCAGCAGCCATGTTGAGGGCCAAGAGACCCAGTACTTC. Encoded protein: CASSHVEGQETQYF.

Many counts were recorded for this clonotype. The chain carries TRBV12-3 or TRBV12-4 and TRBJ2-2; D is ambiguous. Trimming removed 6 bases at V and 3 bases at J, with 14 bases between. This CDR3 comprises 15 residues. CDR3 protein: CASSPGGGYTGELFF. The CDR3 bases are TGTGCCAGCAGCCCCGGTGGCGGTTACACCGGGGAGCTGTTTTTT.

In the case of this clonotype: One end of the junction does not line up with germline, which may come from a read error. The chain couples TRBV27 to TRBJ2-7, with D tentatively TRBD1 or TRBD2 (5 bases each). This CDR3 region has 13 residues. Germline CDR1 and CDR2: MNHEY and SMNVEV (reference sequence). CDR3 amino acids: CASRRTYDYEQNF. CDR3 nucleotide sequence: TGTGCCAGCAGAAGGACATATGACTACGAGCAGAACTTC.